This entry is about one TCR beta chain. The specificity of this receptor is unknown. No base-level quality is on record; no much larger clone is a single base apart. The sample comes from a study of cytomegalovirus exposure and HLA in healthy donors (dated by TCRdb to the late 2010s). As for the study more broadly: According to an earlier analysis of 450 to 650 of the donors, some 170 million T cells yielded roughly 110 million unique TCR beta sequences and approximately 280 Gb of sequence data. Roughly 5 DR-DQ haplotypes were handled as single units for association and clustering, since linkage in the cohort was strong. In a later analysis, previously published TCR beta repertoires from 500 to 750 donors were re-analyzed and high-resolution HLA genotyping was added so that TCR occurrence patterns could be studied. Both class I and class II loci were covered by HLA typing, at four-digit resolution. High-throughput TCR immunosequencing, statistical association of individual TCRs with disease status, and machine learning were combined to predict cytomegalovirus infection status. Rather than using new phenotypic data, the later analysis identified candidate immune exposures from TCR beta sequences and from how often those sequences occurred across donors. The T cell repertoires of 666 subjects were profiled by immunosequencing and related to cytomegalovirus serostatus. The aim of the study was to test whether cataloging public T cell receptors could identify signatures of past pathogen exposure. Every repertoire in the discovery cohort had been generated on one and the same sequencing platform. An early release covering just under 650 HLA-typed donors comprised about 320 gigabases of sequencing data and 85 million or so unique TCR sequences. On average, 235,054 unique TCR beta nucleotide sequences were sequenced per donor among a few hundred genotyped donors of the cohort, with roughly 18% of those sequences being non-productive. A separate validation cohort of roughly 130 different subjects was used in addition to the roughly 670-subject first cohort. An earlier analysis of a few hundred of the donors applied high-throughput TCR beta sequencing to assess whether each TCR beta V gene segment acted as functional or pseudogenic. Typing coverage varied by locus: roughly 620-630 donors for A, B, C, DRB1 and DQB1; more than 500 for DQA1; over 600 for DPA1; roughly 450 for DPB1. Alongside the repertoire data, information on donor age, sex, ethnicity and CMV serostatus was compiled. Of the roughly 400 genotyped donors, approximately 81% were placed in the genetic ancestry cluster associated with self-reported Caucasian donors. In a later genetic analysis, genome-wide SNP genotypes for about three fifths of the roughly 670 donors were used, and that subset was treated as a discovery cohort. Overall study outcomes, separate from this receptor: V-gene and J-gene trimming of TCR beta chains was associated with a missense DCLRE1C variant in a later genetic analysis, and the association was replicated in an independent cohort. Immune exposure information for the cohort was limited to CMV serostatus. An earlier analysis of 450 to 750 of the donors showed that most TCR beta V segments appeared in productive rearrangements either about 87% or about 30% of the time, which broadly matched IMGT annotations. A later analysis associated 15,000 or so TCR beta sequences with specific HLA alleles at a false discovery rate of 0.05. In vitro tests confirmed that a few of the cytomegalovirus-associated TCR beta chains recognize cytomegalovirus antigens. Correlated functional status among segregating V segments might be attributable to linkage disequilibrium, but an unknown experimental factor could not be ruled out. This cohort had only TCR beta chains sequenced, and the lack of alpha or paired-chain data limited which features could be detected. The presence/absence analyses assumed that sequencing depth was roughly uniform across donors, and that assumption may not be true. In a later analysis, most CMV-associated TCR beta chains were found to appear HLA-restricted, with HLA associations seemingly driven largely by CMV exposure. In a later analysis, the rate of TCR association differed among HLA loci, with DRB1 alleles having the most associated TCRs and HLA-C alleles having the fewest. According to the authors, the approach could potentially be generalized to other disease states and immunological phenotypes. In a later genetic analysis, fewer N-insertions in productive TCRs were reported among donors in an Asian-associated ancestry cluster than the 666-donor mean. Because the 87-base-pair reads could not distinguish some IMGT-functional V segments, including TRBV6-2 and TRBV6-3, those segments were excluded. Most TCR sequences were observed very rarely across donors, whereas some public TCRs were present in many individuals. A further reported finding was that TCR beta sequences accurately predicted the HLA-A and HLA-B alleles for most subjects in the first cohort. Because counts were too low, approximately 18 rarely observed V segments, including chromosome 9 orphons, were excluded from the earlier analysis of several hundred of the donors. When HLA alleles, especially DR and DQ, strongly co-occurred, TCR associations were difficult to assign to individual alleles. The sequencing pipeline was judged likely to have produced a cluster of highly shared sequence variants as a technical artifact. Cytomegalovirus status was reported to be diagnosed by the classifier with high specificity and sensitivity in both the original and validation cohorts. In a later analysis, HLA-associated TCR beta chains were found to be more clonally expanded and to have lower generation probabilities than equally common non-associated chains. According to a later analysis, parvovirus B19, influenza, CMV and Epstein-Barr virus appeared linked to several top co-occurrence clusters. Because some donors lacked HLA typing at each locus, the association tests relied only on the typed subset. The study gave a list of about 150 TCR beta chains associated with cytomegalovirus.

From the cysteine up to the phenylalanine, the CDR3 has a length of 17 residues. Only the CDR3 portion is preserved as DNA: 51 bases, with reading frame beginning at the first base. The germline V gene (reference sequence) sets CDR1 to SGHKS and CDR2 to YYEKEE. V has 4 bases trimmed and J has 2 bases trimmed; junction bases matching no gene number 14. The cohort was made up of about 670 healthy bone marrow donors. At the time of sampling, every cohort member was nominally healthy, though immune exposures that went unrecorded were likely present. The donor tested CMV seropositive and was one of the 289 seropositive cohort members. A peripheral blood sample was provided by each donor, and peripheral blood mononuclear cells were used for TCR beta sequencing. Genomic DNA was extracted from the blood cell samples with the Qiagen DNeasy Blood Extraction Kit. Library preparation used the immunoSEQ multiplex PCR assay. The multiplex PCR relied on a mix of 60 forward primers for TCR Vbeta segments and 13 reverse primers for TCR Jbeta segments. The CDR3 region of rearranged TCR beta genes was amplified from genomic DNA with a multiplex PCR assay. The Illumina HiSeq System was used to sequence the amplified TCR beta libraries as 87-base-pair reads. On the study's bioinformatics: In a later analysis, roughly 80 million unique TCR beta chains were counted across the 690 or so repertoires, and roughly 10 million of these chains were shared by at least two donors. Raw reads were error-corrected and collapsed into unique sequences with a nearest-neighbor algorithm that merged closely related sequences to remove PCR and sequencing errors. CDR3 sequences were aligned to IMGT reference sequences to assign V, D and J gene segments. For a sequence to be retained, a match of at least six nucleotides to both a V gene segment and a J gene segment was required. A rearrangement was called productive if the CDR3 had no stop codons and remained in frame with V and J, and every other rearrangement was called non-productive. CDR3 was defined by IMGT convention, running from the second conserved V-encoded cysteine to the conserved J-encoded phenylalanine. Sequences without an unambiguous match to a single V gene segment were excluded from the earlier analysis of approximately 600 of the donors. An earlier analysis of 587 of the donors called V segments functional above 56.7% productive rearrangements and segregating when the between-donor standard deviation exceeded 5%. A statistical classification framework was developed to diagnose cytomegalovirus status using the catalog of TCR beta chain sequences. V and J gene assignment, in a later analysis, came from comparing TCR nucleotide sequences with IMGT/GENE-DB human TR gene sequences. In a later analysis, CDR3 sequences and most-parsimonious VDJ recombination scenarios were assigned using the TCRdist pipeline. In a later analysis, each TCR beta chain was defined by its CDR3 amino acid sequence together with its V-gene family, and reads lacking a unique V-gene family were excluded. As a way to deal with suspected cross-contamination and a sequencing artifact, a later analysis dropped approximately 590 nucleotide sequences that were highly shared and had low generation probability. For each public chain, a later analysis derived a clonal expansion index from normalized ranks of inferred template counts within each repertoire. A later analysis computed generation probabilities with a VDJ recombination model fitted to out-of-frame rearrangements, and checked the results against IGoR. Hypergeometric tests were used in a later analysis to score TCR-TCR, TCR-HLA and TCR-CMV co-occurrence, with a repertoire-size bias correction applied to the TCR pairs. A later analysis estimated false discovery rates by permuting HLA or CMV assignments 20 times. In a later analysis, co-occurring TCRs were grouped using DBSCAN, with TCRdist sequence similarity added in when clustering inside HLA-allele-positive subsets. Repertoires with fewer than 30,000 or more than 120,000 public chains, plus five repertoires with anomalous nucleotide sharing, were excluded from co-occurrence clustering. The source is immuneACCESS, and TCRdb retained only in-frame sequences with V and J called. Part of the clones is not carried over; for the studies checked, unresolved V genes explain less than half of this, and the remainder is unexplained. V and J calls and clone size are as listed in that table; D and trimming were resolved from the DNA. The sample yields some 200,000 clones; about four fifths were counted once. Together, the top ten hold around 2.8% of the sample.

This sequence was found in a woman between 45 and 65 years old in good health and CMV-seropositive. The chain is assembled from TRBV5-5 and TRBJ2-5, with TRBD1 identical over 7 junction bases. The sample consisted of PBMCs. The sequence in DNA is TGTGCCAGCAGCCGCGACGAACGGGACAGCTATCAAGAGACCCAGTACTTC. This yields the protein CASSRDERDSYQETQYF.